Sequencing of this T cell receptor (beta chain) was carried out in a study of CD8 T cells in ankylosing spondylitis. This clonotype was counted a few times. The CDR3 runs to 16 residues. Germline values: CDR1 SGDLS, CDR2 YYNGEE. Trimming left V 0 bases short and J 1 base short, with 13 bases between. Libraries of TCR beta came from quantitative 5'-RACE with molecular barcodes. Each CDR3 protein is one row after TCRdb ran MiXCR on the 5' RACE reads. The repertoire has about 360,000 distinct CDR3 sequences, 20% of them found once; the top ten carry about an eighth. The receptor was isolated from a male donor with ankylosing spondylitis or in good health (not recorded which). Input material: blood, either unsorted or a sorted T cell fraction (not recorded which). The genes are TRBV9 and TRBJ1-1, with a weak D call TRBD1 (5 bases). The DNA of the CDR3 is TGTGCCAGCAGCGTAGGTGGGGGGGAGTGGAACACTGAAGCTTTCTTT. Its translation is CASSVGGGEWNTEAFF.